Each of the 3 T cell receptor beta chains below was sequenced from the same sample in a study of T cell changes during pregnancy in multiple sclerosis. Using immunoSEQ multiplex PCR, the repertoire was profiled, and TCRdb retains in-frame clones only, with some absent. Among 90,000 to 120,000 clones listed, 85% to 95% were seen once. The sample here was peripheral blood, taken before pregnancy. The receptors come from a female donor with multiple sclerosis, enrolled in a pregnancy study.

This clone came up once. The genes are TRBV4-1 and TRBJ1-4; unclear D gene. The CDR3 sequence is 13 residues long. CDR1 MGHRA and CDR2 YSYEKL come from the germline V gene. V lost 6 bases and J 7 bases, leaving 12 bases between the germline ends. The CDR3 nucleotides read TGCGCCAGCAGAGCTCCCAGCGCTGAAAAACTGTTTTTT. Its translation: CASRAPSAEKLFF.

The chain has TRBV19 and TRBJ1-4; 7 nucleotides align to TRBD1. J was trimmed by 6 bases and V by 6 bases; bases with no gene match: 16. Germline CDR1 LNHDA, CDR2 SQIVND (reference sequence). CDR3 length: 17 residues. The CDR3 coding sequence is TGTGCCAGTAGCGACGGTGGAGGGGGCACCTTCCATGAAAAACTGTTTTTT. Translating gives CASSDGGGGTFHEKLFF.

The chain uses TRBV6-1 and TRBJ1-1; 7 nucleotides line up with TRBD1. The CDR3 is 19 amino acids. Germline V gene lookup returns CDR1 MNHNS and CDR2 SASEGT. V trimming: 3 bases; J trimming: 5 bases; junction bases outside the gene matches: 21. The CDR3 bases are TGTGCCAGCAGTGATCTTAACAGGGGAATGAGGGGGAGCAAGACTGAAGCTTTCTTT. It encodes CASSDLNRGMRGSKTEAFF.